Following are 10 T cell receptor beta chains from one sample sequenced in a study of PD-1 blockade in classical Hodgkin lymphoma. Indicated time point: cycle 4 day 1 (C4D1), after around six weeks of nivolumab. Relapse after autologous stem cell transplantation occurred in every patient, and brentuximab vedotin exposure varied. Clones were read by immunoSEQ multiplex PCR, and TCRdb kept only the in-frame ones, dropping some. The sample holds 100,000 or so clones, roughly nine tenths seen once. The sequencing here drew on peripheral blood mononuclear cells (PBMCs), taken before the fourth cycle of nivolumab. These receptors all stem from a human donor with classical Hodgkin lymphoma.

This chain joins TRBV6-5 and TRBJ2-3; possibly TRBD2 for D (6 bases). V shed 2 bases and J shed 3 bases, with 9 bases lying between them. The CDR3 runs 14 residues. CDR1 and CDR2 from the germline V gene are MNHEY and SVGAGI. CDR3 nucleotides: TGTGCCAGCAGTTACACCGGGACTACAGATACGCAGTATTTT. Amino acids: CASSYTGTTDTQYF.

V gene TRBV7-9 combines with J gene TRBJ1-1; tentative D call: TRBD1 (6 bases). V lost 2 bases to trimming and J lost 1 base, with 11 bases between them. The CDR3 is 15 amino acids. Germline assignment: CDR1 SEHNR and CDR2 FQNEAQ (reference sequence). CDR3 protein: CASSLRRTANTEAFF. The CDR3 DNA reads TGTGCCAGCAGCTTAAGGAGGACAGCGAACACTGAAGCTTTCTTT.

The rearrangement links TRBV7-6 to TRBJ2-3; weak D call: TRBD1 (6 bases). The CDR3 is 15 residues long. CDR1 SGHVS and CDR2 FNYEAQ come from the germline V gene. V lost 5 bases and J 1 base, leaving 13 bases between the germline ends. CDR3 coding DNA: TGTGCCAGCAGCCCAGGGGTGTTTCGCACAGATACGCAGTATTTT. This translates into CASSPGVFRTDTQYF. Looking up the rest from reference TRBV7-6 and TRBJ2-3 gives the full variable domain: GAGVSQSPRYKVTKRGQDVALRCDPISGHVSLYWYRQALGQGPEFLTYFNYEAQQDKSGLPNDRFSAERPEGSISTLTIQRTEQRDSAMYRCASSPGVFRTDTQYFGPGTRLTVL.

This clone was seen just once. V is TRBV2 and J is TRBJ2-4, with 10 bases identical to TRBD2. V was clipped by 3 bases and J by 6 bases; unmatched bases: 5. The CDR3 sequence is 15 residues long. Germline V gene sequence: CDR1 SNHLY, CDR2 FYNNEI. The CDR3, as DNA: TGTGCCAGCAGTGAGCTAGCGGGGGACATAAACATTCAGTACTTC. The encoded protein is CASSELAGDINIQYF. Combining the CDR3 with reference TRBV2 and TRBJ2-4 gives the whole variable domain EPEVTQTPSHQVTQMGQEVILRCVPISNHLYFYWYRQILGQKVEFLVSFYNNEISEKSEIFDDQFSVERPDGSNFTLKIRSTKLEDSAMYFCASSELAGDINIQYFGAGTRLSVL.

The chain recombines TRBV6-5 with TRBJ1-4; 8 bases align to TRBD1. V trimming: 5 bases; J trimming: 5 bases; junction bases outside the gene matches: 4. CDR3 length: 14 residues. Germline values: CDR1 MNHEY, CDR2 SVGAGI. The CDR3 is CASSRTGWNEKLFF. For the CDR3, the DNA is TGTGCCAGCAGTCGGACAGGGTGGAATGAAAAACTGTTTTTT.

The rearrangement joins TRBV9 to TRBJ2-3; the match to TRBD2 covers 12 bases. The CDR3 has 19 residues. Germline trimming cut 3 bases from V and 2 bases from J; bases unmatched to any gene: 13. Germline V gene data show CDR1 as SGDLS and CDR2 as YYNGEE. Here the CDR3 reads CASSAPHRLAGGVTDTQYF. The CDR3 coding sequence is TGTGCCAGCAGCGCGCCCCACCGGCTAGCGGGGGGGGTCACAGATACGCAGTATTTT.

The chain joins TRBV6-6 to TRBJ2-3, with 9 positions matching TRBD2. V lost 0 bases and J lost 8; bases outside the gene matches: 9. This CDR3 has 16 residues. Germline lookup yields CDR1 MNHNY and CDR2 SVGAGI (reference sequence). The CDR3 spells CASSYSKLAGDLTQYF. The CDR3, as DNA: TGTGCCAGCAGTTACTCGAAATTAGCGGGGGACCTTACGCAGTATTTT.

The J gene is TRBJ1-5, the V gene TRBV28; D is uncertain. The V gene's germline CDR1 is MDHEN and CDR2 SYDVKM. Trimming took 5 bases from V and 0 from J, leaving 14 bases between them. The CDR3 is 16 residues long. CDR3 sequence: CASSPERVISNQPQHF. The CDR3, as DNA: TGTGCCAGCAGTCCCGAGAGGGTAATTAGCAATCAGCCCCAGCATTTT. The full variable domain, with the rest looked up from reference TRBV28 and TRBJ1-5, is DVKVTQSSRYLVKRTGEKVFLECVQDMDHENMFWYRQDPGLGLRLIYFSYDVKMKEKGDIPEGYSVSREKKERFSLILESASTNQTSMYLCASSPERVISNQPQHFGDGTRLSIL.

The chain uses TRBV6-5 and TRBJ1-4; TRBD1 agrees at 7 bases. Trimming cost V 10 bases and J 5 bases; bases outside gene matches: 4. Germline V gene lookup returns CDR1 MNHEY and CDR2 SVGAGI. This CDR3 contains 12 residues. CDR3 in amino acids: CATQGVNEKLFF. CDR3 coding DNA: TGTGCCACCCAGGGGGTGAATGAAAAACTGTTTTTT.

The J gene is TRBJ2-2, the V gene TRBV7-2; either TRBD1 or TRBD2 may supply D (5 bases each). CDR1 SGHTA and CDR2 FQGNSA come from the germline V gene. The ends were cut back, 5 bases at V and 7 bases at J, with 17 bases in the middle. The CDR3 covers 15 residues. CDR3 coding DNA: TGTGCCAGCAGCCTCCGGGACCTGAGGGGCGGGGAGCTGTTTTTT. It codes for CASSLRDLRGGELFF.